What follows is one TCR beta chain and its context. Its target antigen remains unknown. No base qualities exist here, and no much larger clone lies one base off it. From a lookup of the germline V gene, CDR1 and CDR2 are SGHAT and FQNNGV. Including cysteine and phenylalanine, the CDR3 has 16 amino acids. CDR3 DNA only is kept here, 48 bases in frame from base 1. TCR CDR3 regions were amplified from genomic DNA by multiplex PCR using the deep immunoSEQ assay. For each cell subset, the extracted genomic DNA was distributed evenly across all wells of several immunoSEQ 96-well plates, and each plate served as one replicate. For sorted subsets, around 200 ng genomic DNA, equal to about 30,000 T cell genomes, was loaded into each replicate PCR. The purified libraries were quantified using a Qubit 3.0 fluorometer, sized with a Bioanalyzer 2100, and then quantified again using the KAPA Library Quantification kit. A separate single-read 150-cycle Illumina NextSeq 550 flow cell was used to sequence each immunoSEQ 96-well plate. The original pipeline was this. Because the immunoSEQ output held only junctional sequences and lacked quality scores, the filtering could not match the filtering applied to full-length reads. To assign V/J genes and CDR3, sequences were annotated against IMGT germline references using PyIR, a Python wrapper for IgBLAST v1.9. Reads were filtered out if the reads had weak V/J assignments (E-value above 1e-6), no CDR3, stop codons, out-of-frame junctions, or ambiguous translated residues. V3J clonotypes were defined by identical inferred V gene, J gene, and CDR3 amino acid sequence. The percentage overlap between two repertoires was calculated by dividing the number of shared unique clonotypes by the size of the smaller repertoire. RTK rarefaction, the Chao1 estimator, and Recon v2.1 estimates of unobserved clonotypes were used to assess repertoire richness. Generation probabilities for all TCRbeta clonotypes obtained by the gDNA method from a few donors were computed using OLGA. Sourced from immuneACCESS, this table was stored by TCRdb with only in-frame sequences that have V and J called. A share of the clones is absent; for the studies checked, an unresolved V gene accounts for under half, and the remainder has no known explanation. That table furnishes V, J and clone size, whereas the DNA furnished D and trimming. This sample has 700,000 or so clones in its table, and 55% to 75% of those were observed once. Clones ranked in the top ten supply 1.8% of the sample.

The sample comes from a study of shared clonotypes between healthy human individuals (dated by TCRdb to 2018 to 2021). Concerning the study at large: The cohort comprised a couple of women and a few men aged 18 to 49 years. For each donor, CD4 naive and CD4 memory were each run on three plates, CD8 naive on two plates, and CD8 memory on one plate. Each donor's leukapheresis produced roughly between about 0.8 and 8.9 billion PBMCs. To increase sequencing depth and limit assay-specific biases, different laboratories used diverse techniques to prepare libraries and sequence TCR repertoires. The study deeply sequenced blood TCR repertoires of several healthy adults to estimate repertoire size and the extent of clonotype sharing between individuals.

Healthy HIV-negative adults with no recently reported acute infections or vaccinations were included as donors. All donors were Caucasian adults living in Nashville, Tennessee, USA. Magnetic negative selection was used to enrich CD4+ T cells, after which naive cells were positively selected on CD45RA and the negative fraction became the memory subset. Blood was collected by leukapheresis, and PBMCs were isolated by Ficoll-Histopaque density gradient centrifugation and then cryopreserved in liquid nitrogen vapor phase. Purity and quantity of every magnetically sorted T cell population were checked by analytical flow cytometry. Each sorted fraction had its genomic DNA isolated and then quantified by UV absorbance on a Nanodrop 2000c. Broader findings and caveats from the paper: The small number of donors limited the genetic and exposure-history diversity represented. Rarefaction of sorted-subset datasets indicated incomplete sequencing despite the large sequencing depth. Compared with non-shared clonotypes, clonotypes shared by all four sorted-subset donors had higher generation probabilities. Sampling was restricted to blood, and TCR repertoires in tissues likely differ from the TCR repertoires found in blood. Sharing across several donors was observed for approximately 5% of naive CD4, 3.5% of naive CD8, 2% to 2.5% of memory CD4, and around 0.44% of memory CD8 clonotypes. Pairwise subsampling indicated that sequencing depth was expected to affect the degree of clonotype sharing among donors. Estimated clonotype richness was generally larger for naive than for memory subsets.

The V and J genes are TRBV11-2 and TRBJ2-5; the D gene is perhaps TRBD1, on 5 matching bases. The J call is doubtful: the DNA matches TRBJ2-7 better. This receptor was identified in a woman in her 30s in good health. Sample: memory CD4+ T cells sorted from blood. Per the publication, the cell subset or site label means: CD45RA-negative fraction. The nucleotide sequence is TGTGCCAGCAGCTTAATTCATCGGACAAGCTCCTACGAGCAGTACTTC. Translated, it reads CASSLIHRTSSYEQYF.